These T cell receptor beta chains were read from a single sample in a study of blood T cell repertoires in COVID-19. The table came from immunoSEQ multiplex PCR; TCRdb's copy has only in-frame clones and leaves some out. Of hundreds of thousands of clones in the sample, around 91% were seen once. The sequenced sample was peripheral blood. The receptors derive from a woman in her late teens or twenties who had recovered from COVID-19. The CDR3 runs from the conserved cysteine through the conserved F or W. The order of the fields is V gene, clone size, D gene, J gene, CDR3 DNA, CDR3 protein. D genes are given only for firm matches. Only part of the rows carry a size: once, few, many, or a class if the clone is expanded.

V: TRBV12-3/TRBV12-4; size: -; D: -; J: TRBJ1-1; DNA: TGTGCCAGCAGCCTTACCCGACAGTTTCCAGCTTTCTTT; CDR3: CASSLTRQFPAFF
V: TRBV27; size: -; D: TRBD1; J: TRBJ2-2; DNA: TGTGCCAGCAGTTTCGGGACAGGGGGGTACACCGGGGAGCTGTTTTTT; CDR3: CASSFGTGGYTGELFF
V: TRBV5-6; size: -; D: TRBD1; J: TRBJ1-2; DNA: TGTGCCAGCAGCTTGGCGCAGGGGGCGAATGGCTACACCTTC; CDR3: CASSLAQGANGYTF
V: TRBV19; size: few; D: TRBD1; J: TRBJ1-1; DNA: TGTGCCAGTAGTATCTATGGGGGACAGGTCATCGCTGAAGCTTTCTTT; CDR3: CASSIYGGQVIAEAFF
V: TRBV10-1; size: -; D: -; J: TRBJ2-1; DNA: TGCGCCAGCAGTGGTACTAGTTTTCGGGATGAGCAGTTCTTC; CDR3: CASSGTSFRDEQFF
V: TRBV4-3; size: -; D: TRBD1; J: TRBJ2-1; DNA: TGCGCCAGCAGCCAAGACGGAACAGGGGGTTTCAATGAGCAGTTCTTC; CDR3: CASSQDGTGGFNEQFF
V: TRBV7-9; size: -; D: TRBD2; J: TRBJ2-2; DNA: TGTGCCAGCACCCAACCGGGACTAGCGGGAACGAACACCGGGGAGCTGTTTTTT; CDR3: CASTQPGLAGTNTGELFF
V: TRBV6-1; size: -; D: -; J: TRBJ1-5; DNA: TGTGCCAGCAGTGGGGGTAGGGGGTCGGGCAATCAGCCCCAGCATTTT; CDR3: CASSGGRGSGNQPQHF
V: TRBV5-5; size: -; D: -; J: TRBJ2-1; DNA: TGTGCCAGCAGCTTAATCGGGAGCTCCTACAATGAGCAGTTCTTC; CDR3: CASSLIGSSYNEQFF
V: TRBV12-3/TRBV12-4; size: -; D: -; J: TRBJ2-5; DNA: TGTGCCAGCAGTAAAAGAACCTACGCCGAGGGGTACTTC; CDR3: CASSKRTYAEGYF
V: TRBV27; size: -; D: TRBD1; J: TRBJ1-2; DNA: TGTGCCAGCAAGTTGACAGGGGGCTTATATGGCTACACCTTC; CDR3: CASKLTGGLYGYTF
V: TRBV4-3; size: -; D: -; J: TRBJ1-5; DNA: TGCGCCAGCAGCCAGAACCGGGTCCCAAATCAGCCCCAGCATTTT; CDR3: CASSQNRVPNQPQHF
V: TRBV11-3; size: -; D: -; J: TRBJ2-2; DNA: TGTGCCAGCAGCCCAAGGGGGAGGGGTACCGGGGAGCTGTTTTTT; CDR3: CASSPRGRGTGELFF
V: TRBV19; size: -; D: TRBD2; J: TRBJ2-1; DNA: TGTGCCAGTAGTAGAGGCCGTACTAGCGGACCCTCGGCCAATGAGCAGTTCTTC; CDR3: CASSRGRTSGPSANEQFF
V: TRBV7-8; size: -; D: -; J: TRBJ2-2; DNA: TGTGCCAGCAGCCAACCTGAGGTCACCGGGGAGCTGTTTTTT; CDR3: CASSQPEVTGELFF
V: TRBV7-2; size: -; D: TRBD2; J: TRBJ2-3; DNA: TGTGCCAGCAGCTTTACAGCGGGAGGGAGCACAGATACGCAGTATTTT; CDR3: CASSFTAGGSTDTQYF
V: TRBV25-1; size: -; D: TRBD2; J: TRBJ2-5; DNA: TGTGCCAGCAGTGAATACGCAGGGGGGACTAGCGGGAGGGATGGCCAGTACTTC; CDR3: CASSEYAGGTSGRDGQYF
V: TRBV4-3; size: once; D: TRBD2; J: TRBJ2-1; DNA: TGCGCCAGCAGCCAAGATCTAGCGGGAGAGGGCCATGAGCAGTTCTTC; CDR3: CASSQDLAGEGHEQFF
V: TRBV3-1/TRBV3-2; size: -; D: -; J: TRBJ1-4; DNA: TGTGCCAGCAGCCAAGTAATGCAGGGTGATGAAAAACTGTTTTTT; CDR3: CASSQVMQGDEKLFF
V: TRBV19; size: -; D: -; J: TRBJ1-1; DNA: TGTGCCAGTAGTATGAGGGTCGTGAACACTGAAGCTTTCTTT; CDR3: CASSMRVVNTEAFF
V: TRBV4-3; size: -; D: TRBD1; J: TRBJ2-3; DNA: TGCGCCAGCAGCCAGGGGACAGGCACAGATACGCAGTATTTT; CDR3: CASSQGTGTDTQYF
V: TRBV5-6; size: -; D: TRBD1; J: TRBJ2-5; DNA: TGTGCCAGCAGCGACACAGGGGGCGGTGCAGAGACCCAGTACTTC; CDR3: CASSDTGGGAETQYF
V: TRBV19; size: -; D: TRBD1; J: TRBJ1-5; DNA: TGTGCCAGTAGTATTTCGGGACAGGTAATATCTAGCAATCAGCCCCAGCATTTT; CDR3: CASSISGQVISSNQPQHF
V: TRBV24-1; size: -; D: -; J: TRBJ1-2; DNA: TGTGCCACCAGTGATTTGAGGCGGGGAGGCGGCTACACCTTC; CDR3: CATSDLRRGGGYTF
V: TRBV5-5; size: -; D: -; J: TRBJ1-1; DNA: TGTGCCAGCAGCCGGGATTGGGGGAACACTGAAGCTTTCTTT; CDR3: CASSRDWGNTEAFF
V: TRBV12-3/TRBV12-4; size: -; D: TRBD1; J: TRBJ1-1; DNA: TGTGCCAGCAGGCACAGGGGGGCTGAAGCTTTCTTT; CDR3: CASRHRGAEAFF